This T cell receptor (beta chain) was recovered during a study of shared clonotypes between healthy human individuals. General study findings and limits: Memory subsets generally showed smaller estimated richness than naive subsets did. Clonotype sharing across several donors was observed for about 5.5% of naive CD4 clonotypes.

V was pared by 3 bases and J by 3 bases, with 14 bases between. The CDR3 extends over 15 amino acids. Germline values: CDR1 ENHRY, CDR2 SYGVKD. This clone was seen a handful of times. Its antigen is not known. Sequenced by immunoSEQ multiplex PCR; TCRdb stores in-frame clones only, minus some. The table has approximately 2.5 million clones, around nine tenths seen once. The sample taken for sequencing was naive CD4+ T cells sorted from blood. This sample's subset: CD45RA+ positively selected. The chain combines TRBV10-3 with TRBJ1-1; possible D gene TRBD1, 6 bases. This TCR was sampled from a man aged 18 to 29 in good health. This chain's CDR3 is CAISDPQGRDTEAFF. The CDR3 DNA reads TGTGCCATCAGTGACCCACAGGGCAGGGACACTGAAGCTTTCTTT.